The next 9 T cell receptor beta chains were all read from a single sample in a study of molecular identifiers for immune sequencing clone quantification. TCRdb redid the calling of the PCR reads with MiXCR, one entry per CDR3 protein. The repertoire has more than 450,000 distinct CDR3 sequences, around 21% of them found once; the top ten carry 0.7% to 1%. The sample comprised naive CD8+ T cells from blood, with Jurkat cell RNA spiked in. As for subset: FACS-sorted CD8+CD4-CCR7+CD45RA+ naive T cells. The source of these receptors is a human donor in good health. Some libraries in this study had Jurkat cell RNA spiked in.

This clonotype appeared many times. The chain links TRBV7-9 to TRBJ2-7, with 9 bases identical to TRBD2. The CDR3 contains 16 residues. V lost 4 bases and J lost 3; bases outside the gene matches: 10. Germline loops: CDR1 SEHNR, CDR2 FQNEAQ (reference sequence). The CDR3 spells CASSSIAGDGSYEQYF. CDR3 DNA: TGTGCCAGCAGCTCCATAGCGGGAGATGGGAGCTACGAGCAGTACTTC.

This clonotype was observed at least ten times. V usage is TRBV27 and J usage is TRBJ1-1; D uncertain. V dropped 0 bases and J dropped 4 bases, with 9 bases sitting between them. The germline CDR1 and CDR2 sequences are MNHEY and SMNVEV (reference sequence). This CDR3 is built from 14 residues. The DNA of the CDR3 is TGTGCCAGCAGTTTATCGTCAGCTGGCACTGAAGCTTTCTTT. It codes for CASSLSSAGTEAFF.

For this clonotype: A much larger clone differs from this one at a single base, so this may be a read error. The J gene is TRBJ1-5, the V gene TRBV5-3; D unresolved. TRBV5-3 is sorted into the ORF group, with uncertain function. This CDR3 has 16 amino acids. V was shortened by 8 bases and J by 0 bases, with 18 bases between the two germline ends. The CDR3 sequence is CASSQGMQLSNQPQHF. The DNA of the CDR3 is TGTGCCAGCAGTCAAGGCATGCAGCTTAGCAATCAGCCCCAGCATTTT.

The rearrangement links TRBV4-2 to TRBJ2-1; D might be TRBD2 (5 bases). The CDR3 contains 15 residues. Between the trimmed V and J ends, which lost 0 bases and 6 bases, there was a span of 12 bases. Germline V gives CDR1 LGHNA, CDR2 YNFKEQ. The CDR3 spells CASSQDPSPLNEQFF. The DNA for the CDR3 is TGTGCCAGCAGCCAAGATCCTAGCCCCCTCAATGAGCAGTTCTTC.

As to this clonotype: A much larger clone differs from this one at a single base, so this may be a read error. The DNA of the CDR3 is TGTGCCGGCAGTGAAGGCACGACCTACGAGCAGTACTTC. Its protein product is CAGSEGTTYEQYF. This rearrangement joins TRBV2 to TRBJ2-7; no firm D call. Germline loops: CDR1 SNHLY, CDR2 FYNNEI. The CDR3 is 13 residues long.

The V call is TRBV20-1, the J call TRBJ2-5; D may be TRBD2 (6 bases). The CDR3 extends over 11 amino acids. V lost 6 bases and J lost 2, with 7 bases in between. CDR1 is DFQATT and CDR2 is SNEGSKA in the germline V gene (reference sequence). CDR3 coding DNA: TGCAGTGCGGCGGGACAAGAGACCCAGTACTTC. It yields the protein CSAAGQETQYF.

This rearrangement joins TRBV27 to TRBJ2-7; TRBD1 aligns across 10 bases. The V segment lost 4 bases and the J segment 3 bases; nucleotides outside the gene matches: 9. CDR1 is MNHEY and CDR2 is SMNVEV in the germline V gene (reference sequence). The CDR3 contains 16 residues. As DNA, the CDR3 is TGTGCCAGCAGTTCCTACTCAGGGACAGGGGTCTACGAGCAGTACTTC. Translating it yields CASSSYSGTGVYEQYF.

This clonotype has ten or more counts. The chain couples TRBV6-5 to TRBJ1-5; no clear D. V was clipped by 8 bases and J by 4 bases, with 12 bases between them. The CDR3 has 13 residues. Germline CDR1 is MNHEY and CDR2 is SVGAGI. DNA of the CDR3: TGTGCCAGCTCCAAAGCGGGGAATCAGCCCCAGCATTTT. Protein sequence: CASSKAGNQPQHF.

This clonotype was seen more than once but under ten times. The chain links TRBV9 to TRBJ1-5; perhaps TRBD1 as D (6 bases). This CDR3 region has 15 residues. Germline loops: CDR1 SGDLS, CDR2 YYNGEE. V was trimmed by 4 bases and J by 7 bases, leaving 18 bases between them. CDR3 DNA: TGTGCCAGCAGCTACGAGGGGGGAATAAGCCAGCCCCAGCATTTT. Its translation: CASSYEGGISQPQHF.